Listed below are T cell receptor beta chains from one sample, sequenced in a study of identical twins. One entry per CDR3 protein results from TCRdb running MiXCR on the 5' RACE reads. This table has 1.5 million to 2 million distinct CDR3 sequences, under 35% appearing once. The sequenced sample was cord blood. These receptors were obtained from a newborn girl in good health. The CDR3 runs from the conserved cysteine through the conserved F or W. A D gene is named only where the DNA matches it firmly. Clone size appears in some rows only: once, few, many, or a class for an expanded clone.

>NA|TRBV7-9|14|few
CASSFSQGGYGYTF
>NA|TRBV6-1|12|few
CASNDGNTEAFF
>TRBD1|TRBV12-3/TRBV12-4|16|few
CASRRGQGLRYNEQFF
>TRBD2|TRBV7-2|15|NA
CASSPSGVLTDTQYF
>TRBD2|TRBV29-1|15|once
CSVPLAGGFYNEQFF
>NA|TRBV2|11|NA
CASTRLYGYTF
>NA|TRBV10-1|14|few
CASSVNQGRETQYF
>TRBD1|TRBV5-1|18|NA
CASSLARDRGRLGYEQYF
>NA|TRBV6-5|14|many
CASSSIGGSYEQYF
>NA|TRBV11-2|16|NA
CASSLGLKTAGDEQFF
>NA|TRBV25-1|12|once
CAVGRQQETQYF